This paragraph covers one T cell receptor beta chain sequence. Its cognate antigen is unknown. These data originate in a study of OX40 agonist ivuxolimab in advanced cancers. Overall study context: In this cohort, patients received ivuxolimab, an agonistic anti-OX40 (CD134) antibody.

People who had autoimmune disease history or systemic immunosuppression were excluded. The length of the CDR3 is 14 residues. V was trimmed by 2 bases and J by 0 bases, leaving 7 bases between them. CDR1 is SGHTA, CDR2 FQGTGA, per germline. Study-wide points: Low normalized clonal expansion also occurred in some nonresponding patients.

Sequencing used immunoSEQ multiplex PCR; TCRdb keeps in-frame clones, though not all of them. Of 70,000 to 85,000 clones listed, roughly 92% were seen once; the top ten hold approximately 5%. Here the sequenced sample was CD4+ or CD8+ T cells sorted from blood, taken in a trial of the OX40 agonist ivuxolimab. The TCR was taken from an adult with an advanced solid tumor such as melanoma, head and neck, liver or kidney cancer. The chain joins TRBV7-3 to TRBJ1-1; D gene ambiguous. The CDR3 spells CASSLVGLNTEAFF. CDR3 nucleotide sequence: TGTGCCAGCAGCTTAGTCGGCCTGAACACTGAAGCTTTCTTT.